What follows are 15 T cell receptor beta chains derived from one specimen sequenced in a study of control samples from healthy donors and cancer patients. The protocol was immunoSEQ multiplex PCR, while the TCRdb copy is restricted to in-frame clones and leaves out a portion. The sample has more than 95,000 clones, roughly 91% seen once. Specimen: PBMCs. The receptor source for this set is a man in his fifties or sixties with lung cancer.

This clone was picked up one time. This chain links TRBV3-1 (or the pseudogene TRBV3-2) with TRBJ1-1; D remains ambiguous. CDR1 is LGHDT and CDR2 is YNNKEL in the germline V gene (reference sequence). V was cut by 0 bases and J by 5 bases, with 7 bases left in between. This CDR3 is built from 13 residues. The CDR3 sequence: CASSQERRTEAFF. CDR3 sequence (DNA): TGTGCCAGCAGCCAAGAGCGAAGAACTGAAGCTTTCTTT.

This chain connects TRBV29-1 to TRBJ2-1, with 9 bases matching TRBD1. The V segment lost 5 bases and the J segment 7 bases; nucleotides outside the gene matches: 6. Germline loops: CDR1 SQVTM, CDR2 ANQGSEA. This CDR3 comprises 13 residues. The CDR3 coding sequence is TGCAGCGTTTTAACCGGGACAGGGAATGAGCAGTTCTTC. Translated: CSVLTGTGNEQFF.

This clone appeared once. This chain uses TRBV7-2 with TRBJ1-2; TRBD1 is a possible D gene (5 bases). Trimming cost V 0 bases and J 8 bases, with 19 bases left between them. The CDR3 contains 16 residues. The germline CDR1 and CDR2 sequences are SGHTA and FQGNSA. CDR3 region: CASSLAASSRVGGYTF. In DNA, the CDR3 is TGTGCCAGCAGCTTAGCGGCTAGTTCCAGGGTAGGCGGCTACACCTTC. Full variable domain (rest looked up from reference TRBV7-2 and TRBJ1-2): GAGVSQSPSNKVTEKGKDVELRCDPISGHTALYWYRQSLGQGLEFLIYFQGNSAPDKSGLPSDRFSAERTGGSVSTLTIQRTQQEDSAVYLCASSLAASSRVGGYTFGSGTRLTVV.

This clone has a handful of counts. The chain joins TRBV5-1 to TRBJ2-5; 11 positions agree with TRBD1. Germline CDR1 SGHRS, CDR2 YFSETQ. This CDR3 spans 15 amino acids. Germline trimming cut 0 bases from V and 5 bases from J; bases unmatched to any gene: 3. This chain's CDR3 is CASSLGTGGRETQYF. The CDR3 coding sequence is TGCGCCAGCAGCTTGGGGACAGGGGGCAGGGAGACCCAGTACTTC.

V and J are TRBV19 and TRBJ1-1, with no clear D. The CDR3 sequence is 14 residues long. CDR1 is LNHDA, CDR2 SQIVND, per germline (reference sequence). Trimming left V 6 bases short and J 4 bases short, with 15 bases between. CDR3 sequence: CASSLQRVSTEAFF. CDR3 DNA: TGTGCCAGTAGCTTGCAGCGGGTCAGCACTGAAGCTTTCTTT.

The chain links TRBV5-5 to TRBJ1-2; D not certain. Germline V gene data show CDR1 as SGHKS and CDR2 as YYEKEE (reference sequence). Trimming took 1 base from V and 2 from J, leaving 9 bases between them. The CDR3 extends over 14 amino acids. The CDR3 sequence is CASSLLVENYGYTF. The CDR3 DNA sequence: TGTGCCAGCAGCTTGTTGGTGGAGAACTATGGCTACACCTTC. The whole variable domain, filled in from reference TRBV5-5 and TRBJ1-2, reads DAGVTQSPTHLIKTRGQQVTLRCSPISGHKSVSWYQQVLGQGPQFIFQYYEKEERGRGNFPDRFSARQFPNYSSELNVNALLLGDSALYLCASSLLVENYGYTFGSGTRLTVV.

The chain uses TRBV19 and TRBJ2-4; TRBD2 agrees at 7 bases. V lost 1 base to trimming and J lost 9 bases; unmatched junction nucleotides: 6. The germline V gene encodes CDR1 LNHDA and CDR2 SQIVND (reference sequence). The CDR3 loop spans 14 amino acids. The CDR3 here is CASSIGGGEAIQYF. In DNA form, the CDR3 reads TGTGCCAGTAGTATAGGGGGAGGGGAGGCCATTCAGTACTTC.

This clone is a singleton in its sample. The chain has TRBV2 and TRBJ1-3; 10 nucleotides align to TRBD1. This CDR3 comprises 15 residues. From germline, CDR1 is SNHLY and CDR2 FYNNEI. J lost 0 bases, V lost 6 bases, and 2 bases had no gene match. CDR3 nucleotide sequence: TGTGCCAGCAGGGGACAGGGGAGCTCTGGAAACACCATATATTTT. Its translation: CASRGQGSSGNTIYF.

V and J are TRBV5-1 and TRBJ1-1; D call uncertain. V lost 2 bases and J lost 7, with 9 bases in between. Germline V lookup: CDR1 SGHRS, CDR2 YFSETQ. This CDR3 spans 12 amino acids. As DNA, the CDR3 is TGCGCCAGCAGCTTTTCTGGGGTTGAAGCTTTCTTT. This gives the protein CASSFSGVEAFF.

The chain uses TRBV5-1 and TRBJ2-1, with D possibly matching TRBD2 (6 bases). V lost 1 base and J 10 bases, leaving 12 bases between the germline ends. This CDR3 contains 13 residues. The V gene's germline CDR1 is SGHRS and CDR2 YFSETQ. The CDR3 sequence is CASSLPSAQEQFF. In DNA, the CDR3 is TGCGCCAGCAGCTTGCCTAGCGCACAGGAGCAGTTCTTC.

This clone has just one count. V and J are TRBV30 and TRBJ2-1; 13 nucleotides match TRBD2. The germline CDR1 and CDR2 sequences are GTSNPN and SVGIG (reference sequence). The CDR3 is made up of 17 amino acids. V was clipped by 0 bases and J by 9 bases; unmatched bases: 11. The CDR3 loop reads CAWSVQRTSGGPVEQFF. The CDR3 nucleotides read TGTGCCTGGAGTGTACAGAGGACTAGCGGGGGACCCGTTGAGCAGTTCTTC.

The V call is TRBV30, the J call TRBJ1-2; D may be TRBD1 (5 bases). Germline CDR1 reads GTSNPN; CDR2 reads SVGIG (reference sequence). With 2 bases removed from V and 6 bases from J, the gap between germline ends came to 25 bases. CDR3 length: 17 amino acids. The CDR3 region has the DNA TGTGCCTGGAGTAGGCTGCTGAAGATCTCCCAGGGTAATGGCTACACCTTC. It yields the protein CAWSRLLKISQGNGYTF.

Here the CDR3 DNA reads TGTGCCAGCTCGCAGGAAGAGCGTAGGCCGGGAAACACCATATATTTT. This translates into CASSQEERRPGNTIYF. The chain couples TRBV18 to TRBJ1-3, with D uncertain. This CDR3 region has 16 residues. Germline lookup yields CDR1 KGHSH and CDR2 LQKENI. V shed 6 bases and J shed 4 bases, with 19 bases lying between them.

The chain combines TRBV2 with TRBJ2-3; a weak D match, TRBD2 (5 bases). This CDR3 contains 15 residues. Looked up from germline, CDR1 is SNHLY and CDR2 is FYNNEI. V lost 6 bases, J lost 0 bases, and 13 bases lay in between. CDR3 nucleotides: TGTGCCAGCAGGGTCCGGGAAGTAAGCACAGATACGCAGTATTTT. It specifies CASRVREVSTDTQYF. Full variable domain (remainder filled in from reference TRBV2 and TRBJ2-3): EPEVTQTPSHQVTQMGQEVILRCVPISNHLYFYWYRQILGQKVEFLVSFYNNEISEKSEIFDDQFSVERPDGSNFTLKIRSTKLEDSAMYFCASRVREVSTDTQYFGPGTRLTVL.

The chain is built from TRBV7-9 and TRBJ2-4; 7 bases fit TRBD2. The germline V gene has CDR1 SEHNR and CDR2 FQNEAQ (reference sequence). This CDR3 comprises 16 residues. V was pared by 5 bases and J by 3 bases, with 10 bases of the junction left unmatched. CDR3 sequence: CASSQGQGGIKNIQYF. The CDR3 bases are TGTGCCAGCAGCCAAGGGCAGGGAGGGATCAAAAACATTCAGTACTTC.